The T cell receptor beta chain under discussion was sequenced for a study of cytomegalovirus exposure and HLA in healthy donors. V gave up 0 bases and J gave up 0 bases, with 15 bases separating them. Germline assignment: CDR1 GTSNPN and CDR2 SVGIG (reference sequence). The CDR3 runs to 16 residues. It was with 60 Vbeta and 13 Jbeta primers that the PCR ran. Assay: immunoSEQ multiplex PCR; the TCRdb copy retains only in-frame clones and omits some. The sample lists 150,000 to 200,000 clones, approximately 81% occurring once. The V gene is TRBV30, the J gene TRBJ2-7, with D tentatively TRBD2 (7 bases). The sequencing sample was made of PBMCs. This TCR was recovered from a middle-aged man in good health and CMV-seropositive. The CDR3 spells CAWSVLGGGSSYEQYF. DNA of the CDR3: TGTGCCTGGAGTGTATTAGGGGGGGGCAGCTCCTACGAGCAGTACTTC.